Below, 21 T cell receptor beta chains from the same sample are listed, as sequenced in a study of T cells expressing NK-cell markers. TCRdb reworked the 5' RACE reads into one entry per CDR3 protein, no DNA. This sample's table has over 250,000 distinct CDR3 sequences. The sample comprised blood T cells: a sorted CD56 or NKG2C T cell subset, CD4+ or CD8+ T cells, or bulk PBMC T cells (not recorded which). These receptors were obtained from a woman between 18 and 70 years old in good health.

The rearrangement joins TRBV20-1 to TRBJ1-5; TCRdb indicates TRBD1, and absent DNA this call remains unverified. The length of the CDR3 is 16 residues. Germline CDR1 is DFQATT and CDR2 is SNEGSKA (reference sequence). The CDR3 here is CSARDPWTGKSQPQHF.

V is TRBV4-3 and J is TRBJ1-2; no DNA is available, so the TRBD1 call from TCRdb remains unchecked. The CDR3 contains 15 residues. Germline V CDR1 and CDR2: LGHNA, YSLEER. The CDR3 sequence: CASSQSSRGNYGYTF.

This chain links TRBV11-2 with TRBJ2-1; TCRdb indicates TRBD1, and absent DNA this call remains unverified. The germline V gene has CDR1 SGHAT and CDR2 FQNNGV. This CDR3 region has 14 residues. The CDR3 protein is CASSPLRTYNEQFF.

This chain joins TRBV7-9 and TRBJ2-1. Looked up from germline, CDR1 is SEHNR and CDR2 is FQNEAQ (reference sequence). CDR3 length: 14 residues. CDR3 protein: CASSLVLHGNEQFF.

The chain combines TRBV6-4 with TRBJ2-1; the D gene TCRdb calls, TRBD1, cannot be checked with no DNA. CDR1 is MRHNA, CDR2 SNTAGT, per germline. The CDR3 spans 15 residues. CDR3 protein: CASSDSGDRHNEQFF.

The rearrangement uses TRBV20-1 and TRBJ2-1; TCRdb designates TRBD1, a call that cannot be tested without DNA. The CDR3 runs to 13 residues. Germline CDR1 DFQATT, CDR2 SNEGSKA (reference sequence). CDR3 in amino acids: CSARGPSYNEQFF.

The chain has TRBV4-3 and TRBJ2-3; the TCRdb D gene call, TRBD1, has no DNA to confirm it. The CDR3 consists of 18 residues. Per the germline V gene, CDR1 is LGHNA and CDR2 is YSLEER. The chain's CDR3 is CASSQAVGRDTPTDTQYF.

The rearrangement links TRBV24-1 to TRBJ2-3; TCRdb reports TRBD2, a call that lacks DNA to check it against. The germline V gene encodes CDR1 KGHDR and CDR2 SFDVKD. This CDR3 has 18 residues. CDR3 protein: CATSDSFASGISTDTQYF.

V gene TRBV11-2 combines with J gene TRBJ2-5; lacking DNA, the TRBD2 call made by TCRdb goes unchecked. CDR1 is SGHAT and CDR2 is FQNNGV in the germline V gene. This CDR3 contains 19 residues. The CDR3 is CASSFLESVTSGRRETQYF.

This chain joins TRBV10-3 and TRBJ2-1; TCRdb designates TRBD2, a call that cannot be tested without DNA. The CDR3 length is 14 residues. Germline values: CDR1 ENHRY, CDR2 SYGVKD. Here the CDR3 reads CATKEAGGPHEQFF.

CDR3 amino acids: CASSLGRDQSSNQPQHF. This sequence joins TRBV7-9 and TRBJ1-5. Germline V gives CDR1 SEHNR, CDR2 FQNEAQ (reference sequence). CDR3 length: 17 amino acids.

The chain has TRBV6-1 and TRBJ2-5; the TRBD2 assignment by TCRdb is unverifiable without DNA. Germline V CDR1 and CDR2: MNHNS, SASEGT. The CDR3 is 13 residues long. The chain's CDR3 is CASKTTGVETQYF.

CDR3 sequence reads: CSARGTLYQETQYF. The V and J genes are TRBV20-1 and TRBJ2-5; without DNA, the TCRdb call of TRBD1 cannot be checked. CDR1 DFQATT and CDR2 SNEGSKA come from the germline V gene (reference sequence). This CDR3 has 14 amino acids.

The chain couples TRBV7-2 to TRBJ2-2; checking the TCRdb D call of TRBD1 is not possible without DNA. CDR1 and CDR2 (germline): SGHTA, FQGNSA. CDR3 size: 15 residues. CDR3 region: CASSWGSRVSGELFF.

The genes are TRBV27 and TRBJ1-5. CDR3 size: 15 residues. CDR1 is MNHEY and CDR2 is SMNVEV in the germline V gene (reference sequence). CDR3: CASRPGGRAPQPQHF.

This chain joins TRBV25-1 and TRBJ1-2; lacking DNA, the TRBD1 call made by TCRdb goes unchecked. This CDR3 is built from 15 residues. Germline CDR1 MGHDK, CDR2 SYGVNS. CDR3 in amino acids: CASRPLGQANYGYTF.

The J gene is TRBJ2-7, the V gene TRBV7-2; TCRdb reports TRBD2, a call that lacks DNA to check it against. The germline gives CDR1 SGHTA, CDR2 FQGNSA. The CDR3 runs to 16 residues. The CDR3 is CASNPVLAGGRYEQYF.

The chain combines TRBV12-3 or TRBV12-4 with TRBJ2-5. CDR3 length: 13 amino acids. The chain's CDR3 is CASSLIGSGTQYF.

This chain joins TRBV20-1 and TRBJ1-3; absent DNA, TCRdb's TRBD1 call cannot be checked. The CDR3 is 14 residues long. CDR1 and CDR2 from the germline V gene are DFQATT and SNEGSKA (reference sequence). The CDR3 is CSARGGTAGNTIYF.

The CDR3 is CASTPLRSSEAFF. This rearrangement joins TRBV12-3 or TRBV12-4 to TRBJ1-1; TCRdb calls TRBD1, which cannot be checked without DNA. There are 13 residues in the CDR3.

This chain connects TRBV9 to TRBJ2-4; TCRdb names TRBD1, which stays unverified in the absence of DNA. Germline CDR1 and CDR2: SGDLS and YYNGEE. There are 14 residues in the CDR3. The CDR3 reads CASSPDRDLNIQYF.